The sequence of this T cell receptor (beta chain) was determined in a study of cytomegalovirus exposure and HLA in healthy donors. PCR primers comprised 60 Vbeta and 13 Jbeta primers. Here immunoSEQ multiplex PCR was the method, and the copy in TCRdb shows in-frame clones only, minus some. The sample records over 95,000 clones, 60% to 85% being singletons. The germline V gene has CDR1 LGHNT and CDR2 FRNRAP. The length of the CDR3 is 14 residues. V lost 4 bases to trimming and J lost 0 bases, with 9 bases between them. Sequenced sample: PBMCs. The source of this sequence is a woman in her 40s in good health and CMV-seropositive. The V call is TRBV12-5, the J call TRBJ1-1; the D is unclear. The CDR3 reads CASGSITVNTEAFF. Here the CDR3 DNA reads TGTGCTAGTGGTTCCATAACGGTGAACACTGAAGCTTTCTTT.